This T cell receptor beta chain derives from a study of blood T cell repertoires in COVID-19. Overall study: Researchers got acute and convalescent COVID-19 samples from the United States, Italy and Spain. Nucleic acid was either cDNA or gDNA, and it came from T cells, B-cell-depleted T cells, or PBMCs.

As originally analysed: Using reference gene primer amplification, nucleated cell counts were estimated. Assay used: immunoSEQ multiplex PCR; TCRdb lists only in-frame clones, some missing. D and trimming were read from the DNA, whereas the V and J calls and clone size are those reported in that table. This repertoire shows about 100,000 clones, roughly 80% found once; its top ten account for roughly 31%. The CDR3 extends over 14 amino acids. J lost 10 bases, V lost 2 bases, and 5 bases had no gene match. In germline, CDR1 is LGHDT, CDR2 YNNKEL (reference sequence). The clonotype originates from a man in his 70s with active or convalescent COVID-19. Sequenced sample: peripheral blood. The chain carries TRBV3-1 (or the pseudogene TRBV3-2) and TRBJ2-1; TRBD2 matches at 10 bases. CDR3 loop: CASSQSGGGMEQFF. For the CDR3, the DNA is TGTGCCAGCAGCCAAAGCGGGGGGGGGATGGAGCAGTTCTTC.